This T cell receptor beta chain was captured in a study of OX40 agonist ivuxolimab in advanced cancers. Across the whole study: Recorded diagnoses for dose-escalation patients were hepatocellular carcinoma, melanoma, renal cell or head and neck cancer. Three patients responded partially, comprising one with hepatocellular carcinoma and two with cutaneous melanoma.

CDR3 length equals 15 residues. CDR1 is KGHSH and CDR2 is LQKENI in the germline V gene. Assay: immunoSEQ multiplex PCR; the TCRdb copy retains only in-frame clones and omits some. The sample contains just under 85,000 clones, roughly 80% of which appear only once. Note on this clone: Relative to the germline gene, one junction end is altered; a read error may explain this.

The rearrangement links TRBV18 to TRBJ2-5; 13 bases fit TRBD2. This material consisted of CD4+ or CD8+ T cells sorted from blood, taken in a trial of the OX40 agonist ivuxolimab. The TCR originated in an adult with an advanced solid tumor such as melanoma, head and neck, liver or kidney cancer. The CDR3 DNA follows: TGTGCCAGCTCTCCACTAGCGGGAGGGGAAGAGACCCAGTACTTC. Amino acids: CASSPLAGGEETQYF.